A selection of T cell receptor beta chains follows, all from one sample in a study of T cell changes during pregnancy in multiple sclerosis. The repertoire was sequenced with immunoSEQ multiplex PCR; TCRdb's copy has only in-frame clones and lacks some. The data show more than 65,000 clones, more than 85% seen once. Sequenced here: peripheral blood, sampled in the first trimester of pregnancy. The source of these receptors is a female donor with multiple sclerosis, enrolled in a pregnancy study. Both conserved end residues are part of each CDR3. The D gene is left open where the match is weak. Clone size, where shown, is once, few, many, or a class for clones that have expanded.

j_call d_call v_call clone_size cdr3_aa cdr3_nt
TRBJ1-2 NA TRBV6-6 NA CASSARVDYGYTF TGTGCCAGCAGTGCCAGGGTCGACTATGGCTACACCTTC
TRBJ1-2 TRBD1 TRBV6-5 NA CASSWTGRGYTF TGTGCCAGCAGTTGGACAGGGCGGGGCTACACCTTC
TRBJ1-2 TRBD1 TRBV5-1 few CASSLTGGGYTF TGCGCCAGCAGCTTGACAGGGGGTGGCTACACCTTC
TRBJ2-1 TRBD1 TRBV6-1 few CASSEATGTGYNEQFF TGTGCCAGCAGTGAAGCTACCGGGACAGGGTACAATGAGCAGTTCTTC
TRBJ1-4 TRBD1 TRBV6-1 once CASGPTGNNEKLFF TGTGCCAGCGGACCGACAGGGAATAATGAAAAACTGTTTTTT
TRBJ2-5 NA TRBV25-1 NA CASNPGTGTQYF TGTGCCAGCAACCCGGGGACTGGCACCCAGTACTTC
TRBJ2-5 TRBD2 TRBV19 NA CASSIGRGDQETQYF TGTGCCAGTAGTATCGGGCGGGGGGACCAAGAGACCCAGTACTTC
TRBJ2-5 TRBD2 TRBV27 once CASSLSAAGGQETQYF TGTGCCAGCAGTTTATCAGCAGCGGGGGGACAAGAGACCCAGTACTTC
TRBJ2-3 TRBD1 TRBV15 NA CATSGPGQGSDTQYF TGTGCCACCAGCGGCCCGGGACAGGGTTCAGATACGCAGTATTTT
TRBJ2-7 NA TRBV5-1 NA CASSSQGTNEQYF TGCGCCAGCAGCTCACAGGGTACGAACGAGCAGTACTTC
TRBJ2-3 NA TRBV6-5 NA CASSYSGQKYF TGTGCCAGCAGTTACTCGGGACAAAAGTATTTT
TRBJ1-1 TRBD1 TRBV27 few CASSSGQRNTEAFF TGTGCCAGCAGTTCGGGACAGCGGAACACTGAAGCTTTCTTT
TRBJ1-1 TRBD1 TRBV4-1 NA CASSQEEDREAEAFF TGCGCCAGCAGCCAAGAGGAGGACAGGGAGGCTGAAGCTTTCTTT
TRBJ2-6 TRBD2 TRBV19 NA CASSFGAGGSSGANVLTF TGTGCCAGTAGTTTTGGGGCGGGAGGGAGCTCTGGGGCCAACGTCCTGACTTTC
TRBJ1-1 NA TRBV11-2 few CASSLDGGYTEAFF TGTGCCAGCAGCTTAGATGGGGGGTACACTGAAGCTTTCTTT
TRBJ2-7 NA TRBV6-5 NA CASSQTDRQSEQYF TGTGCCAGCAGCCAAACCGATCGACAGAGTGAGCAGTACTTC
TRBJ2-3 NA TRBV27 NA CASRLQGRGTDTQYF TGTGCCAGCAGATTACAGGGGAGGGGTACAGATACGCAGTATTTT
TRBJ1-1 TRBD1 TRBV29-1 NA CSVDSGGRAEAFF TGCAGCGTGGACTCAGGGGGTAGGGCTGAAGCTTTCTTT
TRBJ2-1 TRBD2 TRBV5-1 NA CASSLPHGRVQNEQFF TGCGCCAGCAGCTTGCCACACGGGAGGGTACAGAATGAGCAGTTCTTC
TRBJ2-3 TRBD2 TRBV23-1 once CASSQVHTAGGPADTQYF TGCGCCAGCAGTCAAGTTCACACAGCGGGGGGGCCGGCAGATACGCAGTATTTT
TRBJ1-6 NA TRBV6-5 NA CASSYYGGGSPLHF TGTGCCAGCAGTTATTATGGGGGCGGTTCACCCCTCCACTTT
TRBJ2-1 TRBD1 TRBV11-1 NA CASSHPPGQGYNEQFF TGTGCCAGCAGCCACCCTCCGGGACAGGGGTACAATGAGCAGTTCTTC
TRBJ2-7 TRBD1 TRBV7-3 NA CASSLRGGHEQYF TGTGCCAGCAGCTTACGAGGGGGCCACGAGCAGTACTTC
TRBJ2-7 NA TRBV28 NA CASSLPQTVGAYEQYF TGTGCCAGCAGTTTGCCCCAGACAGTGGGCGCCTACGAGCAGTACTTC
TRBJ1-1 NA TRBV4-1 few CASWAHPEAFF TGCGCCAGCTGGGCGCACCCTGAAGCTTTCTTT
TRBJ2-2 NA TRBV9 NA CASSGTMNTGELFF TGTGCCAGCTCCGGGACAATGAACACCGGGGAGCTGTTTTTT
TRBJ2-7 NA TRBV9 NA CASSVGGETYEQYF TGTGCCAGCAGCGTAGGGGGCGAGACCTACGAGCAGTACTTC
TRBJ1-2 TRBD1 TRBV7-8 few CASSFPGQDGYTF TGTGCCAGCAGCTTTCCGGGACAGGATGGCTACACCTTC
TRBJ1-1 TRBD1 TRBV7-2 NA CASSLFQGANTEAFF TGTGCCAGCAGCTTATTCCAGGGGGCGAACACTGAAGCTTTCTTT
TRBJ2-7 NA TRBV2 NA CASSEEGILGQTYEQYF TGTGCCAGCAGTGAAGAGGGGATACTTGGACAGACCTACGAGCAGTACTTC
TRBJ1-1 NA TRBV11-2 NA CASSKDSKNTEAFF TGTGCCAGCAGCAAAGACAGTAAGAACACTGAAGCTTTCTTT
TRBJ1-1 NA TRBV11-3 NA CASSLVGGTEAFF TGTGCCAGCAGCTTAGTTGGGGGGACTGAAGCTTTCTTT
TRBJ2-2 NA TRBV5-5 once CASSSRVANTGELFF TGTGCCAGCAGCTCCAGGGTGGCGAACACCGGGGAGCTGTTTTTT
TRBJ2-1 TRBD2 TRBV6-5 NA CASSHGTSGSNEQFF TGTGCCAGCAGCCACGGGACTAGCGGGAGTAATGAGCAGTTCTTC
TRBJ2-6 TRBD2 TRBV28 NA CASSSSPSGSSSGANVLTF TGTGCCAGCAGTTCCTCCCCTAGCGGATCTTCCTCTGGGGCCAACGTCCTGACTTTC
TRBJ2-7 TRBD1 TRBV4-1 NA CASSQAGQRYEQYF TGCGCCAGCAGCCAAGCGGGACAGCGCTACGAGCAGTACTTC
TRBJ2-2 TRBD1 TRBV28 NA CASSLPSRGLTGELFF TGTGCCAGCAGCCTCCCCTCCAGGGGGCTGACCGGGGAGCTGTTTTTT
TRBJ2-3 TRBD1 TRBV2 NA CASSEDPIQGDTDTQYF TGTGCCAGCAGTGAAGATCCCATCCAGGGGGACACAGATACGCAGTATTTT
TRBJ1-5 TRBD1 TRBV5-5 few CASSLQGRNQPQHF TGTGCCAGCAGCTTACAGGGGAGAAATCAGCCCCAGCATTTT
TRBJ1-1 TRBD1 TRBV27 NA CASSLSTGTGRAEAFF TGTGCCAGCAGTTTATCGACCGGGACAGGGCGCGCTGAAGCTTTCTTT
TRBJ2-1 TRBD1 TRBV28 NA CASSPLTGVRYEQFF TGTGCCAGCAGTCCTCTGACAGGGGTACGGTATGAGCAGTTCTTC
TRBJ1-3 TRBD1 TRBV11-3 once CASSLFRGTVSGNTIYF TGTGCCAGCAGCTTATTCCGCGGGACAGTCTCTGGAAACACCATATATTTT
TRBJ2-1 TRBD2 TRBV7-6 NA CASSAGLAVANEQFF TGTGCCAGCAGCGCGGGACTAGCGGTCGCCAATGAGCAGTTCTTC
TRBJ2-1 TRBD2 TRBV29-1 NA CSVETSGVNNEQFF TGCAGCGTTGAGACTAGCGGGGTCAACAATGAGCAGTTCTTC
TRBJ2-1 TRBD2 TRBV15 NA CATSLTPSGSAYNEQFF TGTGCCACCAGCCTTACTCCTAGCGGGAGCGCCTACAATGAGCAGTTCTTC